The clone carrying this TCR beta chain was observed at least ten times. The sample comes from a study of T cell repertoires in cytomegalovirus infection. TCRdb re-called the reads through MiXCR, storing one row per CDR3 protein. Of around 260,000 distinct CDR3 sequences detected, approximately 10% appear once; the ten largest clones hold around 16%. V shed 1 base, J shed 0 bases, and the junction held 7 bases outside the gene matches. Germline V gene sequence: CDR1 SGHTA, CDR2 FQGNSA. The CDR3 extends over 18 amino acids. V usage is TRBV7-2 and J usage is TRBJ2-1; 9 nucleotides line up with TRBD2. Sequencing used PBMCs. The sequence came from a human donor in good health (CMV status not recorded). Some clones in this sample may be carry-over from other donors' samples. As DNA, the CDR3 is TGTGCCAGCAGCTTAGTCGTACGGCGGGAGGGCTCCTACAATGAGCAGTTCTTC. Translated, it gives CASSLVVRREGSYNEQFF.